This TCR beta chain was sequenced in a study of Graves' ophthalmopathy and Graves' hyperthyroidism. This clonotype was found many times. Looked up from germline, CDR1 is MNHNS and CDR2 is SASEGT. The CDR3 is 13 residues long. Trimming cost V 5 bases and J 12 bases, with 14 bases left between them. Beta-chain TCR CDR3 regions were amplified from RNA transcripts. Amplification began with first-round RT-PCR using HTBI primers, then second-round multiplex PCR was performed. TCRdb redid the calling of the multiplex PCR reads with MiXCR, one entry per CDR3 protein. In the table there are 680,000 or so distinct CDR3 sequences, roughly 20% of which are singletons.

The chain joins TRBV6-1 to TRBJ1-6; no clear D. The sequence derives from a woman under 30 with stable Graves' hyperthyroidism. Some clones in this sample may be carry-over from other donors' samples. The sample consisted of peripheral blood. The CDR3 sequence is CASSRGETRPLHF. CDR3 nucleotide sequence: TGTGCCAGCAGTCGCGGGGAGACGAGACCCCTCCACTTT.